Listed here are 13 T cell receptor delta chains from one sample, sequenced in a study of γδ T cells in repeated Plasmodium falciparum infection. Bulk repertoires came from Vgamma9/Vdelta2+ or Vdelta2-negative gammadelta T cells flow-sorted from PBMC. TCRdb re-processed the multiplex PCR reads using CATT. Of 93,000 or so delta-chain clones in the sample, approximately 0.92% are singletons; the top ten hold 9.6%. The sample consisted of gamma-delta T cells from blood. The receptors originated from a pool of human donors (malaria-infected and uninfected, not separated).

Concerning this clone: TCRdb lists the protein of a much larger clone for this DNA, which differs at residue 16, so this is likely a read error; the protein given here is translated from the DNA itself. The chain combines TRDV1 with TRDJ1; D is perhaps TRDD3 (5 bases). Germline-derived CDR1 and CDR2 are TSWWSYY and QGS. This CDR3 spans 18 amino acids. The chain's CDR3 is CALGPLQGKTDGTDKPIF. The CDR3 region has the DNA TGTGCTCTTGGGCCGCTCCAGGGGAAAACCGACGGGACCGATAAACCCATCTTT.

In regard to this clone: This DNA's translation and the protein TCRdb lists, from a much larger clone, do not match at residue 14, likely due to a read error; the protein shown is translated from the DNA. This sequence joins TRDV1 and TRDJ2; 7 bases agree with TRDD3. The CDR3 loop spans 20 amino acids. Germline V gene sequence: CDR1 TSWWSYY, CDR2 QGS. The V and J ends lost 3 bases and 6 bases, in that order; junction bases with no gene match: 22. Here the CDR3 DNA reads TGTGCTCTTGGGGAGCAATTTTTCCTTTCGCAGGGGGATGCGGCAGCACAACTCTTCTTT. This codes for CALGEQFFLSQGDAAAQLFF.

This clone was detected many times. The chain is built from TRDV2 and TRDJ3; the match to TRDD3 covers 7 bases. Germline CDR1 and CDR2: GEAIGNYY and EKD. This CDR3 has 19 residues. Losses at the gene ends were 0 bases for V and 1 base for J; bases not matched to a gene: 8. The CDR3 DNA reads as TGTGCCTGTGACACCAGAGGATACGGGGCTTCCTGGGACACCCGACAGATGTTTTTC. It codes for CACDTRGYGASWDTRQMFF.

This clone has ten or more counts. CDR3 nucleotide sequence: TGTGCTCTTGGGGAACGGGGGGGCCCTACTTATACTGGTTATATCCCTGGGGAACTCATCTTT. Protein: CALGERGGPTYTGYIPGELIF. This chain uses TRDV1 with TRDJ1; tentatively, D is TRDD3 (6 bases). Trimming removed 1 base at V and 9 bases at J, with 36 bases between. The CDR3 loop spans 21 amino acids. Germline V CDR1 and CDR2: TSWWSYY, QGS.

With respect to this clone: The protein given by TCRdb reflects a much larger clone and differs at residue 5 from this DNA's translation, likely from a read error; the protein shown is the DNA's translation. This sequence joins TRDV2 and TRDJ1, with D possibly being TRDD3 (6 bases). Since TCRdb gives no J gene, matching the DNA to germline was used here to assign it. V was cut by 3 bases and J by 8 bases, with 24 bases left in between. CDR1 GEAIGNYY and CDR2 EKD come from the germline V gene. This CDR3 spans 16 amino acids. CDR3 protein: CACDPILSPGLGKLIF. CDR3 bases: TGTGCCTGTGACCCCATTTTATCCCCGGGGCTGGGGAAACTCATCTTT.

This clone occurred a few times. The TCRdb protein, from a much larger clone, departs from this DNA's translation at residue 14, likely by read error; the protein shown derives from the DNA. The V gene is TRDV2; the J gene was not called; the tabulated D call, TRDD3, remains unverified against the DNA. The CDR3 covers 16 residues. Germline assignment: CDR1 GEAIGNYY and CDR2 EKD. The chain's CDR3 is CACVSTGASFPDKPIF. CDR3 coding DNA: TGTGCCTGTGTTAGTACTGGGGCCTCTTTCCCCGATAAACCCATCTTT.

About this clone itself: TCRdb attributes to this sequence the protein of a much larger clone, which differs from the DNA translation at residue 4; a read error is likely, and the protein displayed is translated from the DNA. The chain joins TRDV1 to TRDJ1; possible D gene TRDD2, 6 bases. Germline lookup yields CDR1 TSWWSYY and CDR2 QGS. The CDR3 contains 19 residues. As DNA, the CDR3 is TGTGCTCTTAGGGAACTTCCTCCCTCCCTCATGCTTCCCGAGAGGGGACTCATCTTT. Its translation: CALRELPPSLMLPERGLIF.

Comments on this clone: TCRdb lists the protein of a much larger clone for this DNA, which differs at residue 12, so this is likely a read error; the protein given here is translated from the DNA itself. The V call is TRDV1, the J call TRDJ1; 11 positions agree with TRDD3. V trimming: 3 bases; J trimming: 2 bases; junction bases outside the gene matches: 11. This CDR3 is built from 18 residues. In germline, CDR1 is TSWWSYY, CDR2 QGS. The CDR3 nucleotides read TGTGCTCTTGGGGACTACTCGGTGGGGGATACGTGTACCGATAAACTCATCTTT. The encoded protein is CALGDYSVGDTCTDKLIF.

This clone was picked up a small number of times. A far larger clone is off by one base, so a read error is likely. This sample includes further DNA sequences coding for the same CDR3. The V call is TRDV2, the J call TRDJ1; TRDD3 matches 7 bases. TCRdb supplies no J gene; here it was assigned by aligning the nucleotide sequence to germline. CDR1 is GEAIGNYY and CDR2 is EKD in the germline V gene. Trimming cost V 4 bases and J 0 bases; bases outside gene matches: 16. The CDR3 runs 18 residues. The CDR3: CACEPLSTGVGYTDKLIF. Here the CDR3 DNA reads TGTGCCTGTGAGCCCCTCTCTACTGGGGTTGGGTACACCGATAAACTCATCTTT.

In the case of this clone: This likely reflects a read error, since a far larger clone is one base away. The sample contains more than one DNA sequence encoding this CDR3. The rearrangement uses TRDV2 and TRDJ2; TRDD3 is a possible D gene (6 bases). Here the J gene came from matching the DNA to germline, since TCRdb omits it. Germline loops: CDR1 GEAIGNYY, CDR2 EKD. CDR3 length equals 15 residues. DNA for the CDR3: TGTGCCTGCGACACGGTGGGGGGGTTGACAGCACAACTCTTCTTT. The encoded protein is CACDTVGGLTAQLFF.

The V gene is TRDV1, the J gene TRDJ1; 10 bases match TRDD3. The J gene was missing in TCRdb and was found by matching the end of the DNA to germline. CDR3 length: 16 residues. J was trimmed by 7 bases and V by 1 base; bases with no gene match: 9. From germline, CDR1 is TSWWSYY and CDR2 QGS. The CDR3 here is CALGEPTSGDTGKLIF. In nucleotides, the CDR3 is TGTGCTCTTGGGGAACCTACGTCGGGGGATACGGGTAAACTCATCTTT.

Many counts were recorded for this clone. The amino acid sequence in TCRdb belongs to a much larger clone and departs from this DNA's translation at residue 4, likely a sequencing read error; the sequence shown is translated from the DNA. The J gene is TRDJ1, the V gene TRDV2; D is ambiguous. The CDR3 runs to 14 residues. From germline, CDR1 is GEAIGNYY and CDR2 EKD. The germline V and J ends were trimmed by 5 bases and 2 bases, with 14 bases remaining between them. As DNA, the CDR3 is TGTGCCTGTGGCCCTAAAACGGGGACCGATAAACTCATCTTT. It yields the protein CACGPKTGTDKLIF.

In its sample, this clone was seen many times. The amino acid sequence in TCRdb belongs to a much larger clone and departs from this DNA's translation at residue 6, likely a sequencing read error; the sequence shown is translated from the DNA. The V call is TRDV2, the J call TRDJ3; TRDD3 aligns across 11 bases. Per the germline V gene, CDR1 is GEAIGNYY and CDR2 is EKD. The CDR3 is made up of 21 amino acids. Germline trimming cut 0 bases from V and 0 bases from J; bases unmatched to any gene: 9. CDR3 region: CACDTVQLGDKISWDTRQMFF. CDR3 coding DNA: TGTGCCTGTGACACCGTCCAACTGGGGGATAAAATCTCCTGGGACACCCGACAGATGTTTTTC.